This record concerns one T cell receptor (beta chain) sequence. This entry belongs to a study of blood T cell repertoires in COVID-19. Across the whole study: The study drew acute and convalescent COVID-19 samples from the United States, Italy and Spain. Sample material is recorded as cDNA or gDNA derived from T cells, B-cell-depleted T cells, or PBMCs.

Under the authors' procedure: Reference gene primer amplification yielded estimated nucleated cell counts. Repertoires were generated with immunoSEQ multiplex PCR, while TCRdb's copy carries only in-frame clones and drops some. The V and J calls and clone size come from that table; D and trimming were worked out from the DNA. The data contain roughly 200,000 clones, 81% of them singletons. The specimen was peripheral blood. The clonotype originates from an elderly woman with acute or convalescent COVID-19.

This CDR3 is CASYRDRDTEAFF. CDR3 nucleotide sequence: TGTGCCAGCTACCGGGACAGGGACACTGAAGCTTTCTTT. The rearrangement links TRBV18 to TRBJ1-1, with 9 bases matching TRBD1. Looked up from germline, CDR1 is KGHSH and CDR2 is LQKENI. The length of the CDR3 is 13 residues. Trimming cost V 7 bases and J 3 bases; bases outside gene matches: 3.